The rows below give T cell receptor beta chains drawn from one sample of a study of CD8 T cells in Susac syndrome. One entry per CDR3 protein, called by TCRdb with MiXCR from the immunoSEQ multiplex PCR reads. The data contain 150,000 to 200,000 distinct CDR3 sequences, roughly 90% of them singletons. What was sequenced was CD4+ T cells from PBMCs. The origin of the receptors is a human donor with Susac syndrome. The CDR3 runs from the conserved cysteine through the conserved F or W. D genes are given only for firm matches. The size of a clone is reported for some rows only, either as once, few or many, or as a class for expanded clones.

cdr3_aa cdr3_nt d_call clone_size j_call v_call
CASSYSATGGLYGYTF TGTGCCAGCAGTTACTCAGCGACAGGGGGACTTTATGGCTACACCTTC TRBD1 NA TRBJ1-2 TRBV6-5
CASRYPGTSTGELFF TGTGCCAGCAGGTATCCCGGGACCTCAACCGGGGAGCTGTTTTTT NA few TRBJ2-2 TRBV11-2
CATQGQPGSPLHF TGTGCCACCCAAGGGCAACCGGGGTCGCCCCTCCACTTT NA NA TRBJ1-6 TRBV15
CASSTPGLAGGDEQFF TGTGCCAGTAGTACCCCCGGGTTAGCGGGGGGGGATGAGCAGTTCTTC TRBD2 NA TRBJ2-1 TRBV19
CASSYLDRRNTEAFF TGTGCCAGCAGTTACTTGGACAGGAGGAACACTGAAGCTTTCTTT TRBD1 NA TRBJ1-1 TRBV6-5
CASSLRLAGGTNEQFF TGTGCCAGCAGCTTACGACTAGCGGGGGGGACCAATGAGCAGTTCTTC TRBD2 NA TRBJ2-1 TRBV7-8
CSARVGEKLFF TGCAGTGCTAGAGTGGGCGAAAAACTGTTTTTT NA NA TRBJ1-4 TRBV20-1
CASSEELDTQYF TGTGCCAGCAGCGAGGAGCTGGATACGCAGTATTTT NA NA TRBJ2-3 TRBV7-9
CASSESMVSGNTIYF TGCGCCAGCAGTGAGAGTATGGTCTCTGGAAACACCATATATTTT NA once TRBJ1-3 TRBV4-1
CASRTVNTGELFF TGTGCCAGCAGGACAGTTAACACCGGGGAGCTGTTTTTT NA once TRBJ2-2 TRBV25-1
CSARDGIGGVDEQYF TGCAGTGCTAGAGATGGTATCGGGGGGGTCGACGAGCAGTACTTC TRBD2 NA TRBJ2-7 TRBV20-1
CASTDRDHQPQHF TGTGCCAGTACTGACAGGGACCATCAGCCCCAGCATTTT TRBD1 NA TRBJ1-5 TRBV19
CASSLKGAYTGELFF TGTGCCAGCAGCTTGAAAGGGGCGTACACCGGGGAGCTGTTTTTT NA few TRBJ2-2 TRBV5-4
CASTVGTSGSYEQYF TGTGCCAGCACCGTAGGGACTAGCGGCTCCTACGAGCAGTACTTC TRBD2 NA TRBJ2-7 TRBV6-1
CASSYGHTNEQYF TGTGCCAGCAGCTACGGACATACCAACGAGCAGTACTTC NA NA TRBJ2-7 TRBV2
CSARKGTTPLGYGYTF TGCAGTGCTAGAAAAGGGACGACTCCCCTCGGCTATGGCTACACCTTC NA once TRBJ1-2 TRBV20-1
CSSLGGQGIYGYTF TGCAGCTCCCTTGGGGGACAGGGGATCTATGGCTACACCTTC TRBD1 NA TRBJ1-2 TRBV29-1